This T cell receptor (beta chain) stems from a study of blood T cell repertoires in COVID-19. Sequencing used immunoSEQ multiplex PCR; TCRdb keeps in-frame clones, though not all of them. Here the sample spans roughly 300,000 clones, roughly 86% being singletons. V was shortened by 2 bases and J by 4 bases, with 20 bases between the two germline ends. From germline, CDR1 is SNHLY and CDR2 FYNNEI. CDR3 length: 17 amino acids. This rearrangement joins TRBV2 to TRBJ1-2; possible D gene TRBD1, 6 bases. This sequence originates from a woman aged 25 to 39 who had recovered from COVID-19. Source material: PBMCs or T cells enriched from blood (not recorded which). The CDR3 is CASSERREGRGSYGYTF. The DNA for the CDR3 is TGTGCCAGCAGTGAAAGGCGGGAGGGCAGGGGAAGCTATGGCTACACCTTC.